The clone carrying this T cell receptor beta chain was counted many times. The antigen is not known. The sample comes from a study of neurological immune-mediated disorders. A 10-nucleotide random UMI tagged transcripts in template-switch 5'RACE cDNA synthesis. Every sequencing run generated in excess of 170 million TCR-beta sequences. These sequences covered 15-18 subjects. TCRdb fed the 5' RACE reads into MiXCR, producing one record per CDR3 protein. Of fewer than 45,000 distinct CDR3 sequences in the sample, about 6% were seen once. The sorted libraries started from about a million CD4+ or CD8+ T cells. Study-wide results and limits: No expanded-clone CDR3 amino acid sequence recurred across subjects, suggesting private TCR-beta repertoires.

The CDR3 loop spans 12 amino acids. Germline CDR1 reads MNHEY; CDR2 reads SVGAGI. Trimming removed 4 bases at V and 5 bases at J, with 9 bases between. The chain links TRBV6-5 to TRBJ2-7, with unresolved D. Input material: CD4+ T cells from blood. This clonotype was sampled from a woman in her thirties or forties in good health. DNA of the CDR3: TGTGCCAGCAGTTCCCCCCCCAACGAGCAGTACTTC. Its translation is CASSSPPNEQYF.